This TCR beta chain was recovered during a study of beta chain features in type 1 diabetes. The CDR3 extends over 13 amino acids. Germline V gene data show CDR1 as SEHNR and CDR2 as FQNEAQ (reference sequence). V was pared by 3 bases and J by 4 bases, with 9 bases between. Sequenced material consisted of expressed TCRB transcripts (all of the isolated RNA was reverse transcribed). Clones were sequenced by immunoSEQ multiplex PCR, and TCRdb holds only the in-frame ones, with some missing. The sample includes over 300,000 clones, 9.3% seen only once; the top ten take 1%. Study-level findings and limits: Type 1 diabetes patients showed a moderate but significant shortening of TCRB CDR3s in all four CD4+ subsets.

There are many counts of this clone. Its antigen is not known. The receptor's source is a man aged 25-45 years with type 1 diabetes. The V call is TRBV7-9, the J call TRBJ2-5; D gene ambiguous. The sequenced material came from central memory CD4+ T cells from blood. The CDR3 protein is CASSFSTGETQYF. For the CDR3, the DNA is TGTGCCAGCAGCTTTTCCACTGGAGAGACCCAGTACTTC.